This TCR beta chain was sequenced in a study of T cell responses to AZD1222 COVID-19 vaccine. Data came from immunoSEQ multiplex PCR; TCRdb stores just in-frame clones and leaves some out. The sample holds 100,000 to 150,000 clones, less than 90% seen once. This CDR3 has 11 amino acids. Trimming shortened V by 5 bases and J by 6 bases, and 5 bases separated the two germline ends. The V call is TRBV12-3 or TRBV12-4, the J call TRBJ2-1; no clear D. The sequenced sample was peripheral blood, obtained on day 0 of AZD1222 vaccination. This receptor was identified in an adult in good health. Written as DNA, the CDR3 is TGTGCCAGCAGTACCCCCAATGAGCAGTTCTTC. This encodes CASSTPNEQFF.